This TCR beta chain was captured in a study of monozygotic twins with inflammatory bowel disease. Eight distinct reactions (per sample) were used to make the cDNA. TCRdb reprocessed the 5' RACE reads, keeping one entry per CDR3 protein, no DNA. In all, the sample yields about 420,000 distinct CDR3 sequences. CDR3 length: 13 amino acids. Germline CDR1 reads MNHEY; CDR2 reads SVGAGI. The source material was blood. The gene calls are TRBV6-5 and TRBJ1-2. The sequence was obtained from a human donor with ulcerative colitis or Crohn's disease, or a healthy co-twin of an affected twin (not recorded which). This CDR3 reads CASGRGGDQVHTF.